This TCR beta chain appears in the sequencing data of a study of blood T cell repertoires in COVID-19. The wider study: The cDNA or gDNA used as material had been derived from T cells, B-cell-depleted T cells, or PBMCs.

Participant-given clinical history determined each cohort assignment. Each exposed participant met a COVID-19 case in the 2 weeks preceding study entry. Using immunoSEQ multiplex PCR, the repertoire was profiled, and TCRdb retains in-frame clones only, with some absent. This sample yields 200,000 to 300,000 clones, of which about 90% are seen a single time; over 2.5% belongs to the top ten. Trimming removed 7 bases at V and 4 bases at J, with 13 bases between. In germline, CDR1 is LNHDA, CDR2 SQIVND (reference sequence). CDR3 length: 13 residues. The sample taken for sequencing was PBMCs or T cells enriched from blood (not recorded which). The clonotype comes from a middle-aged woman who had been exposed to COVID-19. J is TRBJ1-2 and V is TRBV19, with D possibly TRBD1 on 5 matching bases. The CDR3 region has the DNA TGTGCCAGTACCCCCCCGGGGGTCTATGGCTACACCTTC. Its translation: CASTPPGVYGYTF.